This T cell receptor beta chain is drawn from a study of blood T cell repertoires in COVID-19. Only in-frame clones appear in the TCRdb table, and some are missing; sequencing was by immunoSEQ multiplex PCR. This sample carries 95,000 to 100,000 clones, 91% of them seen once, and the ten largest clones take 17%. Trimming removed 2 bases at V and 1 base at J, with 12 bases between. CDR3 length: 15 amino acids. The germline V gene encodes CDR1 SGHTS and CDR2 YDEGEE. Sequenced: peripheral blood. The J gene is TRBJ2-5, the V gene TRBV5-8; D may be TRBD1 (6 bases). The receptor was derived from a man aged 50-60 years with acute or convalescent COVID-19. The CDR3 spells CASSFRTAIQETQYF. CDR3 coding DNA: TGTGCCAGCAGCTTCCGGACAGCGATCCAAGAGACCCAGTACTTC.